This TCR beta chain was retrieved from a study of blood T cell repertoires in COVID-19. This CDR3 contains 16 residues. Germline CDR1 reads MGHRA; CDR2 reads YSYEKL. The germline V and J ends were trimmed by 1 base and 2 bases, with 9 bases remaining between them. Data came from immunoSEQ multiplex PCR; TCRdb stores just in-frame clones and leaves some out. The sample includes roughly 150,000 clones, around three quarters of them seen just once. The chain recombines TRBV4-1 with TRBJ2-6; D may be TRBD2 (6 bases). This receptor was identified in a woman in her sixties or seventies in a cohort exposed to, infected with or recovered from COVID-19 (not recorded which). The sequenced sample consisted of PBMCs or T cells enriched from blood (not recorded which). CDR3 nucleotide sequence: TGCGCCAGCAGCCAAGGTTGGGGGGCTGGGGCCAACGTCCTGACTTTC. It specifies CASSQGWGAGANVLTF.